This TCR beta chain is drawn from a study of shared clonotypes between healthy human individuals. As defined, naive CD8 cells were CD45RO-negative and positively selected for CCR7, with terminally differentiated effector memory CD45RA+ cells excluded. Clones were sequenced by immunoSEQ multiplex PCR, and TCRdb holds only the in-frame ones, with some missing. The data hold a few hundred thousand clones, with nearly 97% observed a single time. Trimming pared 4 bases from V and 0 bases from J, leaving 10 bases between. The CDR3 is made up of 14 amino acids. Germline V lookup: CDR1 MGHRA, CDR2 YSYEKL. Sequencing was carried out using naive CD8+ T cells sorted from blood. The clonotype originates from a woman aged 25 to 39 in good health. The J gene is TRBJ2-7, the V gene TRBV4-1; no clear D gene. CDR3 protein: CASSLAPSSYEQYF. CDR3 bases: TGCGCCAGCAGCCTAGCCCCGAGCTCCTACGAGCAGTACTTC.